A selection of T cell receptor beta chains follows, all from one sample in a study of cytomegalovirus exposure and HLA in healthy donors. The repertoire was sequenced with immunoSEQ multiplex PCR; TCRdb's copy has only in-frame clones and lacks some. The table lists over 110,000 clones, 70% to 85% of them singletons. What was sequenced was PBMCs. The receptors derive from a male donor in good health and CMV-seronegative. Each CDR3 is given without its conserved first and last residue.

J: TRBJ2-1; V: TRBV5-4; CDR3: ASRGGSYNEQF
J: NA; V: TRBV30; CDR3: AWTEAGEQY
J: TRBJ2-1; V: TRBV5-6; CDR3: ASSSTGGFGEQF
J: TRBJ2-7; V: TRBV2; CDR3: ASSEGVWSRNEQY
J: TRBJ2-7; V: TRBV9; CDR3: ASSIAGQGGEQY
J: TRBJ1-2; V: TRBV27; CDR3: ASSLQGPYGYT
J: TRBJ2-7; V: TRBV7-8; CDR3: ASSSGQGPSYEQY
J: TRBJ2-2; V: TRBV6-1; CDR3: ASSEVIWGFDTGELF
J: TRBJ1-6; V: TRBV30; CDR3: AWKALRLRTGLNSPLH
J: TRBJ2-7; V: TRBV7-9; CDR3: ASSAGLMREQY
J: TRBJ2-7; V: TRBV11-2; CDR3: ASSFRTLTYEQY
J: TRBJ1-5; V: TRBV9; CDR3: ASSVEGGQQPQH
J: TRBJ2-1; V: TRBV5-1; CDR3: ASSLLLAGSNEQF
J: TRBJ2-3; V: TRBV30; CDR3: AWGSGDTDTQY
J: TRBJ2-5; V: TRBV30; CDR3: AWTSGSLVTQY
J: TRBJ2-7; V: TRBV2; CDR3: ASNDYLVYEQY
J: TRBJ2-1; V: TRBV2; CDR3: ASSGLAGGINEQF
J: TRBJ2-2; V: TRBV4-2; CDR3: ASSQLAGDTGELF
J: TRBJ2-1; V: TRBV15; CDR3: ATSREWGRGRSYNEQF
J: TRBJ2-3; V: TRBV6-5; CDR3: ASSPPSTDTQY
J: TRBJ1-5; V: TRBV9; CDR3: ASSVEQGQPQH
J: TRBJ2-2; V: TRBV10-3; CDR3: ASRTGESGELF
J: TRBJ2-1; V: TRBV30; CDR3: AWSVQVGSYNEQF
J: TRBJ2-3; V: TRBV9; CDR3: ASSEAGATDTQY
J: TRBJ2-2; V: TRBV29-1; CDR3: SASSGVGAGELF
J: TRBJ2-7; V: TRBV5-1; CDR3: ASSSGDGSYEQY
J: TRBJ2-7; V: TRBV6-5; CDR3: ASRLGLAGTYEQY
J: TRBJ1-1; V: TRBV2; CDR3: ASSELHSLNTEAF
J: TRBJ2-7; V: TRBV18; CDR3: ASSPLTSGSYEQY
J: TRBJ2-7; V: TRBV7-2; CDR3: ASSQGGREQY
J: TRBJ1-2; V: TRBV11-2; CDR3: ASSGTSGYGYT
J: TRBJ2-7; V: TRBV10-3; CDR3: AVKVGPGDLYEQY
J: NA; V: TRBV2; CDR3: ASTESYEQY
J: TRBJ2-7; V: TRBV7-2; CDR3: ASSLEAGRSYEQY
J: TRBJ2-1; V: TRBV28; CDR3: ATEGDLAGTYNEQF
J: TRBJ1-1; V: TRBV7-9; CDR3: SSSSQGFPEAF
J: NA; V: TRBV7-2; CDR3: ASSFSPGLAGYEQY
J: TRBJ2-1; V: TRBV11-3; CDR3: ASSLGLAVYNEQF
J: TRBJ2-7; V: TRBV7-2; CDR3: ASSLAVDSGYEQY
J: TRBJ2-1; V: TRBV4-3; CDR3: ASSQDRGLEGLEQF
J: TRBJ1-1; V: TRBV27; CDR3: ASSLSTGPTEAF
J: TRBJ2-1; V: TRBV28; CDR3: ASRQWGAKF
J: TRBJ1-3; V: TRBV30; CDR3: AWDSSGNTIY
J: TRBJ2-1; V: TRBV6-4; CDR3: ASVNSSGREYNEQF
J: TRBJ2-7; V: TRBV6-5; CDR3: ASSYTYRAHEQY